Described below is a single TCR beta chain sequence and its context. The data are from a study of blood T cell repertoires in COVID-19. Overall study context: Acute and convalescent COVID-19 samples came from the United States, Italy and Spain. PBMCs, B-cell-depleted T cells, or T cells provided the cDNA or gDNA that made up the material.

The CDR3 loop spans 13 amino acids. The germline V and J ends were trimmed by 5 bases and 7 bases, with 12 bases remaining between them. Germline CDR1 is SNHLY and CDR2 is FYNNEI. Per the authors' pipeline: Reference gene primer amplification in the assay estimated nucleated cell counts. Sequencing was performed with immunoSEQ multiplex PCR; in TCRdb, only in-frame clones are kept and a portion is missing. For V, J and clone size, that table is used; D and trimming come from the DNA. The sample lists fewer than 85,000 clones, 88% occurring once. The chain has TRBV2 and TRBJ1-5; D is possibly TRBD1 (5 bases). The TCR comes from a human donor in a cohort sampled during active COVID-19. The source material was peripheral blood. CDR3 nucleotides: TGTGCCAGCAGTTATAGGGGTAACCAGCCCCAGCATTTT. Its protein product is CASSYRGNQPQHF. Using reference TRBV2 and TRBJ1-5 for the parts outside the CDR3, the full variable domain is EPEVTQTPSHQVTQMGQEVILRCVPISNHLYFYWYRQILGQKVEFLVSFYNNEISEKSEIFDDQFSVERPDGSNFTLKIRSTKLEDSAMYFCASSYRGNQPQHFGDGTRLSIL.